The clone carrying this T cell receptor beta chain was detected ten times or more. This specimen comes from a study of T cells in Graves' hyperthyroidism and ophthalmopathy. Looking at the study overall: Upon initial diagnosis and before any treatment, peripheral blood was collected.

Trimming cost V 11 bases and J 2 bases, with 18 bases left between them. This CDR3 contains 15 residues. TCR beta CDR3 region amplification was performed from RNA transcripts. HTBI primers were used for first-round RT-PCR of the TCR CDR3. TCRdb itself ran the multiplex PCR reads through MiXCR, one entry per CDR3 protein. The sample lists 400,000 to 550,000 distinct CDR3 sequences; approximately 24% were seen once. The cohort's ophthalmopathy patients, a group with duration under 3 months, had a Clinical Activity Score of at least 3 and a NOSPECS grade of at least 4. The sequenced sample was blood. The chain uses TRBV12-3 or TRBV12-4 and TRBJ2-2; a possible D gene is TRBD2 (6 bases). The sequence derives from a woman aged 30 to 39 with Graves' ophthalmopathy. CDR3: CACGTARLNTGELFF. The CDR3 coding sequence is TGTGCCTGCGGGACTGCTCGATTAAACACCGGGGAGCTGTTTTTT.